The entry below describes one TCR beta chain. The antigen this receptor binds is unknown. Base qualities are missing; no much larger clone stands one base away. The data belong to a study of blood T cell repertoires in COVID-19 (dated by TCRdb to 2019 to 2021). General notes on the study: The collaborator samples originated in the United States, Italy and Spain and spanned the acute and convalescent phases of COVID-19. The prospective study material was composed of cDNA or gDNA derived from T cells, B-cell-depleted T cells, or PBMCs. Deeply sampled blood TCRbeta repertoires from subjects exposed to, actively infected with, or recovered from COVID-19 were included in the dataset. The repertoires were made available in a free public database intended to serve as a resource for research on the immune response to SARS-CoV-2. Samples were obtained from the ongoing ImmuneRACE study (first 160 participants) and from about 1,300 subjects provided by 6 global collaborators. A de-identified subject ID, COVID-19 status, age in years and sex were almost always included in the sample metadata. Where HLA class I and class II types were available, the types were taken from metadata supplied by the sample provider, not from assay-based typing.

Study-level results and caveats: Clinical and demographic metadata were provided uncurated, with the amount varying by source and participant.

TCRbeta CDR3 regions were amplified from genomic DNA using the immunoSEQ Assay, a bias-controlled multiplex PCR. Per the original workflow: The number of nucleated cells in each sample was estimated from the amplification of reference gene primers within the assay. To quantify the absolute abundance of each unique TCRbeta CDR3 rearrangement, sequence reads were collapsed and filtered. Productive Simpson clonality was computed per sample as the square root of Simpson's diversity index over productive rearrangements. TCRdb re-hosts the immuneACCESS table, in-frame sequences only. Its copies lack some clones; in the studies checked, an unresolved V gene accounts for under half of them, and the cause for the rest is not known. The DNA was the basis for D and trimming; V, J and clone size are from that table. The sample has over 400,000 clones on record, 70% to 90% of them singletons. The ten largest clonotypes hold roughly 3.2% of the sample.

The germline V gene encodes CDR1 SNHLY and CDR2 FYNNEI. The CDR3 goes from the cysteine to the phenylalanine over 14 residues. Only the CDR3 DNA stays, 42 bases, in frame from base 1. The V end gives up 6 bases and the J end 6 bases, leaving 8 bases in the junction not matched to a gene. Each collaborating institution followed its own protocols to collect whole blood in K2EDTA tubes. Collaborator samples were shipped for TCRbeta analysis as frozen whole blood, isolated PBMCs, or DNA extracted from either sample type. The chain couples TRBV2 to TRBJ1-1; the central 9 bases match TRBD1. Sequenced sample: peripheral blood. The TCR was taken from a human donor in a cohort sampled during active COVID-19. The nucleotide sequence is given as TGTGCCAGCAGAGGGGGACAGGGTTTCGCTGAAGCTTTCTTT. Its product reads: CASRGGQGFAEAFF.